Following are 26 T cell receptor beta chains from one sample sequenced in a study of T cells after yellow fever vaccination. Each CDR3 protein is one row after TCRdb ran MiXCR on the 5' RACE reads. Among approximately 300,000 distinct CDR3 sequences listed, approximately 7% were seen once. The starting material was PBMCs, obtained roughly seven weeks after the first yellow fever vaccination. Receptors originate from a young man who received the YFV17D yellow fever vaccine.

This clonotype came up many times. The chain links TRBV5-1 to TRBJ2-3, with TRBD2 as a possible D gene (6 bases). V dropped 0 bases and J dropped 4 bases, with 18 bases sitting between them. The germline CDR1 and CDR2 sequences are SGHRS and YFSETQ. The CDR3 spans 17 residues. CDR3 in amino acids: CASSLVSGRWGSDTQYF. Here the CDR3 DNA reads TGCGCCAGCAGCTTGGTTAGCGGCCGATGGGGCTCAGATACGCAGTATTTT.

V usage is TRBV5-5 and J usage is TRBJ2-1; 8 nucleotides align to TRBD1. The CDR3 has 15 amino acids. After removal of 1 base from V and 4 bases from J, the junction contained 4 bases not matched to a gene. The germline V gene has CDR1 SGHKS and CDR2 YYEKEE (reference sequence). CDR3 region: CASSLLQGEYNEQFF. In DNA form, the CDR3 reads TGTGCCAGCAGCTTGTTACAGGGGGAATACAATGAGCAGTTCTTC.

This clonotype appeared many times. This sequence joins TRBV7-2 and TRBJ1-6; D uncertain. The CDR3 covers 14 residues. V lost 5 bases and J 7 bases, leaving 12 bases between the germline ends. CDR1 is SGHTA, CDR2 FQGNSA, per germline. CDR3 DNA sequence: TGTGCCAGCAGCCCGGACTGGTGGAATTCACCCCTCCACTTT. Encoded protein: CASSPDWWNSPLHF.

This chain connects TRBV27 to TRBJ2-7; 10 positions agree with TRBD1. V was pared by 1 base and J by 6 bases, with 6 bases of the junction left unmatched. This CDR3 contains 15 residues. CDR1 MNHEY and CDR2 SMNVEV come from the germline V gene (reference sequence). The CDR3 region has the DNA TGTGCCAGCAGTTTATGGAAGACAGGGGGCGGCGAGCAGTACTTC. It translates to CASSLWKTGGGEQYF.

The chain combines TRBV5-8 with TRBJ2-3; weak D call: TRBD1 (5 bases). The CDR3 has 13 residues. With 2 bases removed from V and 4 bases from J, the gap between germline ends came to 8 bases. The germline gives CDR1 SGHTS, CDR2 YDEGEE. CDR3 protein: CASSLRGSDTQYF. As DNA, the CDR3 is TGTGCCAGCAGCTTAAGGGGCTCAGATACGCAGTATTTT.

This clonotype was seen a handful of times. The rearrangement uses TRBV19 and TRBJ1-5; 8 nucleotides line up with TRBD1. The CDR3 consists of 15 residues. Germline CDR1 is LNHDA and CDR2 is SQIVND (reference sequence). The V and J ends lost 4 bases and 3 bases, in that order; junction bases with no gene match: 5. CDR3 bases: TGTGCCAGTAGTACACCGGGACAGGTCAATCAGCCCCAGCATTTT. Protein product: CASSTPGQVNQPQHF.

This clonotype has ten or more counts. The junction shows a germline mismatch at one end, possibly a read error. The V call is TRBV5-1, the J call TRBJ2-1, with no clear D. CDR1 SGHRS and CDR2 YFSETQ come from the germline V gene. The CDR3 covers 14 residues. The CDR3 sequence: CASSLDSSYNEQFF. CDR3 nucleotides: TGTGCCAGCAGCTTGGATAGCTCCTACAATGAGCAGTTCTTC.

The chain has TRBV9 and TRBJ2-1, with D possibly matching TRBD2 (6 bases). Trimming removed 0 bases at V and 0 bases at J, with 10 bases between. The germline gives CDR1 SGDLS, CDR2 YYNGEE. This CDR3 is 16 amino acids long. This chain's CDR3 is CASSVGAGRSYNEQFF. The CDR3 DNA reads TGTGCCAGCAGCGTAGGGGCGGGGCGCTCCTACAATGAGCAGTTCTTC.

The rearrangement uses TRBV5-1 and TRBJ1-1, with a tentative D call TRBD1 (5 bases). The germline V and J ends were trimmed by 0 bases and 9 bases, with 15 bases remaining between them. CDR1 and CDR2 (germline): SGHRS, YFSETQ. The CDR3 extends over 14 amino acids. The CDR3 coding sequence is TGCGCCAGCAGCTTGGCGGGGAGGGGAGGTAAAGCTTTCTTT. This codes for CASSLAGRGGKAFF.

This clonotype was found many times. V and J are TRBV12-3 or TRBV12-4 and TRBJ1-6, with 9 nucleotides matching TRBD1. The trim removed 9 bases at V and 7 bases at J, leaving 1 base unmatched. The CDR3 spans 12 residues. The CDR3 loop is CASTGGNSPLHF. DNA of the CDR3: TGTGCCAGTACAGGGGGCAATTCACCCCTCCACTTT.

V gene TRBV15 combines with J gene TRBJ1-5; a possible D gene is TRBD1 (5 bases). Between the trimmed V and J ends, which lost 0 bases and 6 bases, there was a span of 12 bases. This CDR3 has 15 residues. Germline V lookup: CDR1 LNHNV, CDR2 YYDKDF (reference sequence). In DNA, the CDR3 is TGTGCCACCAGCAGAGACAAGGGGCAGGGTCAGCCCCAGCATTTT. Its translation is CATSRDKGQGQPQHF.

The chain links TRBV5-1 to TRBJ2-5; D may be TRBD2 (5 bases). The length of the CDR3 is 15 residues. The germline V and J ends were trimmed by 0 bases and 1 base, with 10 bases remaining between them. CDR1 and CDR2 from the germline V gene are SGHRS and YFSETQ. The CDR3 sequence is CASSLARDGQETQYF. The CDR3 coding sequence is TGCGCCAGCAGCTTGGCCCGGGATGGCCAAGAGACCCAGTACTTC.

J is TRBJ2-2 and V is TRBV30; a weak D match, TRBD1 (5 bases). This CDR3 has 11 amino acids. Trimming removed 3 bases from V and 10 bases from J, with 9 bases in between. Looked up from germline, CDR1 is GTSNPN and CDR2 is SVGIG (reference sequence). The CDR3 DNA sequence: TGTGCCTGGAGAAAGGGGTTGGAGCTGTTTTTT. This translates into CAWRKGLELFF.

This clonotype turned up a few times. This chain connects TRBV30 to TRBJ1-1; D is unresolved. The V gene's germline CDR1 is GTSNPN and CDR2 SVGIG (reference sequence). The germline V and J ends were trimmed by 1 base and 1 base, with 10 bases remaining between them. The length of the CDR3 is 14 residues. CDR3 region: CAWSAFWANTEAFF. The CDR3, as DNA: TGTGCCTGGAGTGCTTTCTGGGCGAACACTGAAGCTTTCTTT.

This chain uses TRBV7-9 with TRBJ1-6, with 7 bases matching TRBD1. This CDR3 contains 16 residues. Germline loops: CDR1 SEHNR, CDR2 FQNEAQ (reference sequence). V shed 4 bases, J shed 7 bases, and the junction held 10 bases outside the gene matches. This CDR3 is CASSSGAGTVNSPLHF. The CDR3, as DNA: TGTGCCAGCAGCTCCGGCGCCGGGACAGTAAATTCACCCCTCCACTTT. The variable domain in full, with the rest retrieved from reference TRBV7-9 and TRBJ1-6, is DTGVSQNPRHKITKRGQNVTFRCDPISEHNRLYWYRQTLGQGPEFLTYFQNEAQLEKSRLLSDRFSAERPKGSFSTLEIQRTEQGDSAMYLCASSSGAGTVNSPLHFGNGTRLTVT.

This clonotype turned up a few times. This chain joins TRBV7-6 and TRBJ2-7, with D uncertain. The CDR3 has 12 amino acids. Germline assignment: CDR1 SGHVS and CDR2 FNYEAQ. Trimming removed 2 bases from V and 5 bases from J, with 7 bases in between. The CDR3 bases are TGTGCCAGCAGCTTAATCCAGGACGAGCAGTACTTC. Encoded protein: CASSLIQDEQYF.

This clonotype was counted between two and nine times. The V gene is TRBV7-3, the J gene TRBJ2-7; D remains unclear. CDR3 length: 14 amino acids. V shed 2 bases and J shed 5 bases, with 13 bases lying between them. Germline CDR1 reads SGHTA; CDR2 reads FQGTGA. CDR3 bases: TGTGCCAGCAGCTTATCATCGTTGAACCACGAGCAGTACTTC. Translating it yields CASSLSSLNHEQYF. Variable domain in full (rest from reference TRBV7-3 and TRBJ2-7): GAGVSQTPSNKVTEKGKYVELRCDPISGHTALYWYRQSLGQGPEFLIYFQGTGAADDSGLPNDRFFAVRPEGSVSTLKIQRTERGDSAVYLCASSLSSLNHEQYFGPGTRLTVT.

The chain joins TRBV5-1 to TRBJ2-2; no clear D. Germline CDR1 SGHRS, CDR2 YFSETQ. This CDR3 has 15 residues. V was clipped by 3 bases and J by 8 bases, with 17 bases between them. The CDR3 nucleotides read TGCGCCAGCAGCTCCGACCTGTGGGATGCGGGGGAGCTGTTTTTT. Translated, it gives CASSSDLWDAGELFF.

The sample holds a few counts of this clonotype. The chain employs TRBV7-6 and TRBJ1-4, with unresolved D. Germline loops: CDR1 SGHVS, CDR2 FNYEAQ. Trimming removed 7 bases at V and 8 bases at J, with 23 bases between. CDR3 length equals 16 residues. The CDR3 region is CASTRFRKGTREKLFF. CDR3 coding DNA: TGTGCCAGCACTCGTTTTCGGAAGGGTACGAGAGAAAAACTGTTTTTT. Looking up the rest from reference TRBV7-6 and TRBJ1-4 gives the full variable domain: GAGVSQSPRYKVTKRGQDVALRCDPISGHVSLYWYRQALGQGPEFLTYFNYEAQQDKSGLPNDRFSAERPEGSISTLTIQRTEQRDSAMYRCASTRFRKGTREKLFFGSGTQLSVL.

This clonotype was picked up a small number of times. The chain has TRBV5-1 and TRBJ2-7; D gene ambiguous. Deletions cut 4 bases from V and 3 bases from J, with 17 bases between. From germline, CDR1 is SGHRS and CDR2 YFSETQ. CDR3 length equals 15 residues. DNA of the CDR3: TGCGCCAGCAGCCAGCCGGAAGGGAATGGCTACGAGCAGTACTTC. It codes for CASSQPEGNGYEQYF.

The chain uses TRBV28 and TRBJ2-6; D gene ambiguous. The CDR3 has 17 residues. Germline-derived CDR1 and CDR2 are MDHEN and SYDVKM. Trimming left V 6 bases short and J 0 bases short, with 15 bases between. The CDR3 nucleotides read TGTGCCAGCAGCGCCGGCCCGAAAAGCTCTGGGGCCAACGTCCTGACTTTC. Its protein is CASSAGPKSSGANVLTF.

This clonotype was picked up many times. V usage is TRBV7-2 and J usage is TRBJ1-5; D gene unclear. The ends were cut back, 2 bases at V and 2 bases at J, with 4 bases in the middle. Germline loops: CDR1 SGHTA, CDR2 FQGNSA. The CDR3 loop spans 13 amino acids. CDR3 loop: CASSLRGNQPQHF. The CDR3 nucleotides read TGTGCCAGCAGCTTAAGGGGCAATCAGCCCCAGCATTTT.

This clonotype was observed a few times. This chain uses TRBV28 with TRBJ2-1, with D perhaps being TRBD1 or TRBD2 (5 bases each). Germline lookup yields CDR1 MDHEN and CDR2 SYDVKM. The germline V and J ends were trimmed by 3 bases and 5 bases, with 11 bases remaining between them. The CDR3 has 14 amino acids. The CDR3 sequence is CASSLGTVNNEQFF. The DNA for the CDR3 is TGTGCCAGCAGTTTGGGGACCGTTAACAATGAGCAGTTCTTC.

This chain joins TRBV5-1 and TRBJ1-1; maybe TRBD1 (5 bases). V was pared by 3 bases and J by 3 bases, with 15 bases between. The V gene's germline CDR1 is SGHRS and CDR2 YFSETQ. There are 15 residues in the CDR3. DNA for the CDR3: TGCGCCAGCAGCTCACTCCTGAGGGGCTACACTGAAGCTTTCTTT. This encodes CASSSLLRGYTEAFF.

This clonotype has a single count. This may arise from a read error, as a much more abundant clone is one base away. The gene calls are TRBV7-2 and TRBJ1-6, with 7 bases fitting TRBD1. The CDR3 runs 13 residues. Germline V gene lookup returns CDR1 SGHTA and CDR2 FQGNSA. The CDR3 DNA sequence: TGTGCCAGCAGCCTGACAGGGACTTCACCCTTCCACTTT. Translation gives CASSLTGTSPFHF.

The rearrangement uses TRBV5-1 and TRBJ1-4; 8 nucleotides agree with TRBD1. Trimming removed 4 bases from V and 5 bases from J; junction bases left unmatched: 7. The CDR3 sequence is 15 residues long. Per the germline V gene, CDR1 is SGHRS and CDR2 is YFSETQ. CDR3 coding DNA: TGCGCCAGCAGCCGAGGGACAGGCAGGAATGAAAAACTGTTTTTT. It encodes CASSRGTGRNEKLFF.